Listed here are 31 T cell receptor beta chains from one sample, sequenced in a study of T cells in Graves' hyperthyroidism and ophthalmopathy. TCR beta CDR3 regions were amplified from RNA. RT-PCR in the first round (using the HTBI primer set) targeted the TCR CDR3. TCRdb reanalysed the multiplex PCR reads using MiXCR and keeps one entry per CDR3 protein. Of 550,000 to 600,000 distinct CDR3 sequences listed, around 45% are singletons. The material sequenced was peripheral blood or thyroid tissue (not recorded which). Receptors were obtained from an adult woman with Graves' disease, either hyperthyroidism or ophthalmopathy (not recorded which).

The V call is TRBV20-1, the J call TRBJ1-5; no reliable D call. The CDR3 has 15 amino acids. Germline V lookup: CDR1 DFQATT, CDR2 SNEGSKA (reference sequence). V lost 6 bases and J lost 0, with 15 bases in between. The CDR3 here is CSASSEGFSNQPQHF. Written as DNA, the CDR3 is TGCAGTGCCAGCAGTGAGGGATTTAGCAATCAGCCCCAGCATTTT.

This clonotype was observed a single time. The chain is built from TRBV15 and TRBJ2-7; D possibly matches TRBD1 or TRBD2 (5 bases each). V was cut by 0 bases and J by 6 bases, with 9 bases left in between. Germline V CDR1 and CDR2: LNHNV, YYDKDF (reference sequence). This CDR3 contains 13 residues. CDR3 amino acids: CATSREAGSEQYF. The CDR3 nucleotides are TGTGCCACCAGCAGAGAGGCAGGGAGCGAGCAGTACTTC.

Turning to this clonotype: The final CDR3 position lacks the conserved phenylalanine or tryptophan, pointing to a likely read error. This chain joins TRBV25-1 and TRBJ1-2, with D possibly being TRBD1 (6 bases). Germline CDR1 reads MGHDK; CDR2 reads SYGVNS. V was cut by 11 bases and J by 0 bases, with 19 bases left in between. This CDR3 spans 15 amino acids. This CDR3 is CAWSVQSGANYGYTS. DNA for the CDR3: TGTGCCTGGAGTGTACAGTCAGGGGCTAACTATGGCTACACCTCC.

This chain connects TRBV7-2 to TRBJ1-2, with unresolved D. With 8 bases removed from V and 7 bases from J, the gap between germline ends came to 11 bases. CDR3 length: 11 residues. Germline values: CDR1 SGHTA, CDR2 FQGNSA. Written as DNA, the CDR3 is TGTGCCAGCTTACTCCTCGGTGGCTACACCTTC. Amino acids: CASLLLGGYTF.

V gene TRBV11-2 combines with J gene TRBJ1-4; D remains ambiguous. The CDR3 is made up of 19 amino acids. Germline V lookup: CDR1 SGHAT, CDR2 FQNNGV. V gave up 3 bases and J gave up 0 bases, with 20 bases separating them. The CDR3 protein is CASSLTPRTRSATNEKLFF. The CDR3 DNA follows: TGTGCCAGCAGCTTGACACCCAGGACGCGCTCGGCAACTAATGAAAAACTGTTTTTT.

This clonotype was counted at least ten times. The V gene is TRBV15, the J gene TRBJ2-2; a possible D gene is TRBD2 (5 bases). Germline loops: CDR1 LNHNV, CDR2 YYDKDF (reference sequence). Trimming removed 1 base from V and 17 bases from J, with 38 bases in between. The length of the CDR3 is 20 residues. In nucleotides, the CDR3 is TGTGCCACCAGCAGAGTGCGGGCCAGAACGAACACCGGGGAGCCCGTGGCAGGTTTTTTT. Translating it yields CATSRVRARTNTGEPVAGFF.

The sample holds a few counts of this clonotype. The chain combines TRBV7-2 with TRBJ2-5; TRBD1 might be the D (6 bases). This CDR3 contains 15 residues. Trimming took off 1 base at V and 2 bases at J, with 11 bases between the two ends. Germline V gives CDR1 SGHTA, CDR2 FQGNSA. The CDR3 here is CASSLVTGPQETQYF. CDR3 nucleotide sequence: TGTGCCAGCAGCTTAGTCACAGGGCCGCAAGAGACCCAGTACTTC. Combining the CDR3 with reference TRBV7-2 and TRBJ2-5 gives the whole variable domain GAGVSQSPSNKVTEKGKDVELRCDPISGHTALYWYRQSLGQGLEFLIYFQGNSAPDKSGLPSDRFSAERTGGSVSTLTIQRTQQEDSAVYLCASSLVTGPQETQYFGPGTRLLVL.

The table lists this clonotype with a count of one. The CDR3 sequence is CASSQGRHYEQYF. The CDR3 region has the DNA TGTGCCAGCAGCCAAGGCCGCCATTACGAGCAGTACTTC. The chain uses TRBV3-1 and TRBJ2-7; no clear D gene. Germline V gene lookup returns CDR1 LGHDT and CDR2 YNNKEL (reference sequence). V lost 1 base to trimming and J lost 4 bases, with 8 bases between them. The CDR3 contains 13 residues.

This clonotype was counted ten times or more. The rearrangement uses TRBV3-1 and TRBJ1-6; TRBD1 matches 7 bases. V lost 5 bases and J lost 7; bases outside the gene matches: 8. Germline CDR1 and CDR2: LGHDT and YNNKEL (reference sequence). CDR3 length: 15 amino acids. CDR3 bases: TGTGCCAGCAGCGCCCCCGGGACAGTAAATTCACCCCTCCACTTT. Its protein product is CASSAPGTVNSPLHF. The variable domain in full, with the rest retrieved from reference TRBV3-1 and TRBJ1-6, is DTAVSQTPKYLVTQMGNDKSIKCEQNLGHDTMYWYKQDSKKFLKIMFSYNNKELIINETVPNRFSPKSPDKAHLNLHINSLELGDSAVYFCASSAPGTVNSPLHFGNGTRLTVT.

The chain employs TRBV10-3 and TRBJ1-4; weak D call: TRBD1 (6 bases). The length of the CDR3 is 13 residues. V lost 5 bases, J lost 4 bases, and 8 bases lay in between. Germline V gene sequence: CDR1 ENHRY, CDR2 SYGVKD. This CDR3 reads CAISQGNNEKLFF. For the CDR3, the DNA is TGTGCCATCAGTCAGGGGAATAATGAAAAACTGTTTTTT.

The chain has TRBV5-4 and TRBJ1-2; D call uncertain. CDR3 size: 11 residues. V shed 3 bases and J shed 8 bases, with 8 bases lying between them. Germline values: CDR1 SGHNT, CDR2 YYREEE (reference sequence). CDR3 region: CASSSPRGYTF. DNA of the CDR3: TGTGCCAGCAGCTCCCCCAGGGGCTACACCTTC.

The gene calls are TRBV7-2 and TRBJ2-7; D gene unclear. Germline V gene lookup returns CDR1 SGHTA and CDR2 FQGNSA. The germline V and J ends were trimmed by 7 bases and 5 bases, with 12 bases remaining between them. This CDR3 spans 12 amino acids. CDR3 protein: CASTVNEDEQYF. DNA of the CDR3: TGTGCCAGCACCGTTAACGAGGACGAGCAGTACTTC.

This clonotype was detected many times. The chain combines TRBV12-3 or TRBV12-4 with TRBJ1-5; a possible D gene is TRBD1 (5 bases). The ends were cut back, 0 bases at V and 7 bases at J, with 7 bases in the middle. There are 13 residues in the CDR3. This chain's CDR3 is CASSLAAGQPQHF. As DNA, the CDR3 is TGTGCCAGCAGTTTAGCGGCAGGGCAGCCCCAGCATTTT.

This clonotype showed up many times. Written as DNA, the CDR3 is TGTGCCACCAGCAGAGAGACGGGGAATCCGACTGGAAACACCATATATTTT. It encodes CATSRETGNPTGNTIYF. The genes are TRBV15 and TRBJ1-3, with unresolved D. CDR3 length: 17 residues. Between the trimmed V and J ends, which lost 0 bases and 2 bases, there was a span of 14 bases. Germline V gene data show CDR1 as LNHNV and CDR2 as YYDKDF (reference sequence).

This clonotype was seen many times. The chain is built from TRBV20-1 and TRBJ1-5; D is unclear. V was clipped by 3 bases and J by 6 bases, with 15 bases between them. The CDR3 runs to 14 residues. The V gene's germline CDR1 is DFQATT and CDR2 SNEGSKA (reference sequence). Here the CDR3 DNA reads TGCAGTGCTAGTCTCGGTATTGGTGGTCAGCCCCAGCATTTT. Translation gives CSASLGIGGQPQHF.

This rearrangement joins TRBV7-3 to TRBJ2-2; D could derive from TRBD1 or TRBD2 (5 bases each). The length of the CDR3 is 16 residues. From germline, CDR1 is SGHTA and CDR2 FQGTGA. Trimming removed 5 bases from V and 0 bases from J, with 13 bases in between. The CDR3 nucleotides are TGTGCCAGCAGCCCGGGGACGGCCGCGAACACCGGGGAGCTGTTTTTT. It codes for CASSPGTAANTGELFF.

At least ten counts were recorded for this clonotype. The chain combines TRBV12-3 or TRBV12-4 with TRBJ2-5, with TRBD1 identical over 7 bases. The CDR3 is 15 amino acids. The V and J ends lost 6 bases and 4 bases, in that order; junction bases with no gene match: 11. In nucleotides, the CDR3 is TGTGCCAGCAGACCCAGACAGGGAATAAGAGAGACCCAGTACTTC. Encoded protein: CASRPRQGIRETQYF.

The CDR3 protein is CSAPRMRRANTEAFF. Written as DNA, the CDR3 is TGCAGTGCTCCAAGGATGCGGAGGGCGAACACTGAAGCTTTCTTT. The chain uses TRBV20-1 and TRBJ1-1; no definite D call. The V and J ends lost 5 bases and 1 base respectively, with 17 bases between them. Germline V CDR1 and CDR2: DFQATT, SNEGSKA (reference sequence). This CDR3 comprises 15 residues.

The gene calls are TRBV15 and TRBJ1-4; D is undetermined. The V end was cut by 5 bases, the J end by 12 bases, with 13 bases between. The CDR3 consists of 12 residues. The germline CDR1 and CDR2 sequences are LNHNV and YYDKDF (reference sequence). CDR3 region: CATSPDGRELFF. CDR3 coding DNA: TGTGCCACCAGCCCGGACGGCAGAGAACTGTTTTTT.

The chain uses TRBV10-3 and TRBJ2-7; 7 nucleotides line up with TRBD1. The J segment lost 6 bases and the V segment lost 10 bases, leaving 15 bases of the junction unmatched. Germline CDR1 reads ENHRY; CDR2 reads SYGVKD. The CDR3 runs 14 residues. The CDR3 spells CASRNINRGGEQYF. CDR3 nucleotide sequence: TGTGCCAGCAGAAACATTAACAGGGGCGGCGAGCAGTACTTC.

With regard to this clonotype: One base away lies a much larger clone, so this may be a sequencing read error. The J gene is TRBJ2-7, the V gene TRBV7-2; D perhaps matches TRBD2 (7 bases). The V gene's germline CDR1 is SGHTA and CDR2 FQGNSA. The V and J ends lost 7 bases and 7 bases respectively, with 14 bases between them. There are 12 residues in the CDR3. CDR3 sequence (DNA): TGTGCCAGCAACAAGGGGGGGGGGGAGCAGTACTTC. This translates into CASNKGGGEQYF.

This sequence joins TRBV5-6 and TRBJ1-1, with D unclear. The germline V and J ends were trimmed by 2 bases and 11 bases, with 13 bases remaining between them. This CDR3 is 12 amino acids long. The germline gives CDR1 SGHDT, CDR2 YYEEEE. The DNA of the CDR3 is TGTGCCAGCAGCTTAGGAAGGGTCCGGGCTTTCTTT. Its translation: CASSLGRVRAFF.

This clonotype was picked up many times. The rearrangement uses TRBV25-1 and TRBJ1-2; TRBD1 matches 9 bases. The CDR3 contains 14 residues. Germline loops: CDR1 MGHDK, CDR2 SYGVNS. The ends lost 6 bases at V and 4 bases at J; junction bases unmatched: 6. CDR3 amino acids: CASRGQGSAYGYTF. CDR3 nucleotides: TGTGCCAGCAGGGGACAGGGAAGCGCCTATGGCTACACCTTC.

This clonotype came up many times. This sequence joins TRBV20-1 and TRBJ2-7; D may be TRBD2 (6 bases). The CDR3 extends over 15 amino acids. Trimming took off 6 bases at V and 3 bases at J, with 21 bases between the two ends. Germline CDR1 reads DFQATT; CDR2 reads SNEGSKA (reference sequence). CDR3 amino acids: CSATSRFGGRYEQYF. The CDR3 bases are TGCAGTGCCACATCTAGATTCGGGGGACGCTACGAGCAGTACTTC.

The rearrangement uses TRBV29-1 and TRBJ1-5; tentative D call: TRBD1 (5 bases). This CDR3 region has 12 residues. Germline CDR1 SQVTM, CDR2 ANQGSEA. Trimming left V 6 bases short and J 5 bases short, with 11 bases between. In nucleotides, the CDR3 is TGCAGCGTATCGCAGGGTGATCAGCCCCAGCATTTT. Its translation is CSVSQGDQPQHF.

The chain joins TRBV10-2 to TRBJ2-7; 8 nucleotides agree with TRBD1. Germline loops: CDR1 WSHSY, CDR2 SAAADI. With 7 bases clipped from V and 1 base from J, the junction kept 6 bases outside the gene matches. The CDR3 contains 14 residues. In DNA, the CDR3 is TGCGCCAGCAAATCAGGGGGCGAATCCTACGAGCAGTACTTC. This sequence encodes CASKSGGESYEQYF.

In its sample, this clonotype was seen many times. The rearrangement uses TRBV19 and TRBJ2-6, with a weak D call TRBD2 (5 bases). This CDR3 has 15 residues. V shed 7 bases and J shed 1 base, with 11 bases lying between them. Germline CDR1 LNHDA, CDR2 SQIVND (reference sequence). CDR3: CASTRLASGANVLTF. In DNA, the CDR3 is TGTGCCAGTACCCGTCTAGCTTCTGGGGCCAACGTCCTGACTTTC.

V gene TRBV29-1 combines with J gene TRBJ1-2; D gene unclear. The CDR3 spans 14 residues. From germline, CDR1 is SQVTM and CDR2 ANQGSEA. V was cut by 3 bases and J by 0 bases, with 11 bases left in between. The CDR3 nucleotides are TGCAGCGTTGACGCTGAAGGACCTAACTATGGCTACACCTTC. Its translation is CSVDAEGPNYGYTF.

This clonotype was counted a single time. CDR3 DNA: TGCAGTGCTAGAGATATGAGGGCAGTTAGTAATTCACCCCTCCACTTT. It codes for CSARDMRAVSNSPLHF. V and J are TRBV20-1 and TRBJ1-6, with D unresolved. Trimming cost V 0 bases and J 6 bases, with 15 bases left between them. The CDR3 extends over 16 amino acids. CDR1 and CDR2 from the germline V gene are DFQATT and SNEGSKA (reference sequence).

In its sample, this clonotype was seen many times. This CDR3 reads CSATSGETQYF. The CDR3 coding sequence is TGCAGTGCTACCAGCGGAGAGACCCAGTACTTC. The chain combines TRBV20-1 with TRBJ2-5; D possibly corresponds to TRBD2 (5 bases). This CDR3 comprises 11 residues. V lost 4 bases to trimming and J lost 4 bases, with 7 bases between them. Per the germline V gene, CDR1 is DFQATT and CDR2 is SNEGSKA (reference sequence).

V gene TRBV12-3 or TRBV12-4 combines with J gene TRBJ2-5, with D possibly being TRBD2 (5 bases). Trimming shortened V by 7 bases and J by 3 bases, and 12 bases separated the two germline ends. The CDR3 length is 13 residues. The CDR3 here is CASNPGSEETQYF. In nucleotides, the CDR3 is TGTGCCAGCAATCCGGGATCGGAAGAGACCCAGTACTTC.